These 2 T cell receptor beta chains were all obtained from the same sample, sequenced in a study of vaccination effects on CD4 cells after COVID-19. Assay used: immunoSEQ multiplex PCR; TCRdb lists only in-frame clones, some missing. The sample contains around 30,000 clones, 55% to 75% of which appear only once. Under the ViraFEST assay, PBMC were stimulated with viral peptide pools so that antigen-specific CD4+ T cells expanded. Sequencing was performed afterwards. Around day 10 of culture, CD4+ T cells were separated out. The antigens these receptors bind are not known. Sequencing was performed on CD4+ T cells from PBMCs cultured with HCoV-229E spike peptides, taken before COVID-19 vaccination. These receptors all come from a human donor who received a COVID-19 vaccine.

This sequence joins TRBV5-1 and TRBJ1-3, with D uncertain. V was pared by 5 bases and J by 1 base, with 7 bases between. CDR3 length equals 13 residues. Germline CDR1 is SGHRS and CDR2 is YFSETQ. Here the CDR3 reads CASRVESGNTIYF. CDR3 nucleotides: TGCGCCAGCAGGGTGGAATCTGGAAACACCATATATTTT.

This chain uses TRBV5-4 with TRBJ2-7; 9 bases fit TRBD2. The CDR3 sequence is 15 residues long. CDR1 and CDR2 (germline): SGHNT, YYREEE (reference sequence). Unmatched junction bases numbered 4, after V lost 3 bases and J lost 0 bases. CDR3 amino acids: CASSSPSGDSYEQYF. Here the CDR3 DNA reads TGTGCCAGCAGCTCGCCTAGCGGGGACTCCTACGAGCAGTACTTC.